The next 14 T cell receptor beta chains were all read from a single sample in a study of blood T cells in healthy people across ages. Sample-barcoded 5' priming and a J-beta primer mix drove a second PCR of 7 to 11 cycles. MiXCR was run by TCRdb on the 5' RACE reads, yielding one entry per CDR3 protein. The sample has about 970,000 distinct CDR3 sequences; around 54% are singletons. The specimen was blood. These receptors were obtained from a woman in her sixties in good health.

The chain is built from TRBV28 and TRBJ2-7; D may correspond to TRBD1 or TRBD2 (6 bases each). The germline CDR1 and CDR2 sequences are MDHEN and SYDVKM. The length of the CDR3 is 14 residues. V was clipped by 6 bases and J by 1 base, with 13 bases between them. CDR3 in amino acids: CASRPPGASYEQYF. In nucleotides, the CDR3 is TGTGCCAGCAGACCCCCGGGGGCATCCTACGAGCAGTACTTC.

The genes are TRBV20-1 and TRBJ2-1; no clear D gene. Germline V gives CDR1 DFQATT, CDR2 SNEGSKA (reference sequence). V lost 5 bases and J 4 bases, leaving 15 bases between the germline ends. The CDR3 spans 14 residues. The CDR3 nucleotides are TGCAGTGCTTTTGCCCGGAGCCCTTACAATGAGCAGTTCTTC. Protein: CSAFARSPYNEQFF.

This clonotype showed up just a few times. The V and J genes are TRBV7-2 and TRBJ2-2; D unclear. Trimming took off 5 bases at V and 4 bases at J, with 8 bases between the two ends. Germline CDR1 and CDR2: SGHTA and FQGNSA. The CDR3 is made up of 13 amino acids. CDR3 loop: CASSKEITGELFF. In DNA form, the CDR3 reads TGTGCCAGCAGCAAAGAGATCACCGGGGAGCTGTTTTTT.

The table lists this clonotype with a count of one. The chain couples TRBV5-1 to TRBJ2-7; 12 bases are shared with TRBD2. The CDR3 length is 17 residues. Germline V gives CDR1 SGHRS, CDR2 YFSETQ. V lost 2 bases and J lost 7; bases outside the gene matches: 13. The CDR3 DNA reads TGCGCCAGCAGCTTAGGGACTAGCGGGTGGTCGGTCAGGGAGCAGTACTTC. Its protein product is CASSLGTSGWSVREQYF.

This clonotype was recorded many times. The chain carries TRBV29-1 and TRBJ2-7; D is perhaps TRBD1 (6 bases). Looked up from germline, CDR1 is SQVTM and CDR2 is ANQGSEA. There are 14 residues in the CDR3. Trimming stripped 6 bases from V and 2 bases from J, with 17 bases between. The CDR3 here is CSVTGQSAPYEQYF. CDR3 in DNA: TGCAGCGTAACAGGACAGTCGGCCCCCTACGAGCAGTACTTC.

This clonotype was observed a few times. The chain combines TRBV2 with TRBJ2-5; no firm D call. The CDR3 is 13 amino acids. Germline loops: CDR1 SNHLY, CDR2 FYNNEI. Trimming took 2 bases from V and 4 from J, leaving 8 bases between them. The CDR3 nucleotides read TGTGCCAGCAGTGAACAGGTTCCAGAGACCCAGTACTTC. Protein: CASSEQVPETQYF.

DNA of the CDR3: TGTGCCACCAGTGACCCGACTAGCGCTACCTACAATGAGCAGTTCTTC. It yields the protein CATSDPTSATYNEQFF. The gene calls are TRBV24-1 and TRBJ2-1; 8 bases fit TRBD2. V was clipped by 4 bases and J by 2 bases; unmatched bases: 6. Per the germline V gene, CDR1 is KGHDR and CDR2 is SFDVKD. The CDR3 has 16 amino acids.

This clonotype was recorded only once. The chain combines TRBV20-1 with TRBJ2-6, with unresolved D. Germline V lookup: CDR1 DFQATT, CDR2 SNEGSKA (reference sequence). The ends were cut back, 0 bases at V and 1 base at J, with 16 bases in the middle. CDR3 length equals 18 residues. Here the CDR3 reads CSARDRAVRASGANVLTF. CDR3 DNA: TGCAGTGCTAGAGATAGGGCAGTTCGAGCTTCTGGGGCCAACGTCCTGACTTTC.

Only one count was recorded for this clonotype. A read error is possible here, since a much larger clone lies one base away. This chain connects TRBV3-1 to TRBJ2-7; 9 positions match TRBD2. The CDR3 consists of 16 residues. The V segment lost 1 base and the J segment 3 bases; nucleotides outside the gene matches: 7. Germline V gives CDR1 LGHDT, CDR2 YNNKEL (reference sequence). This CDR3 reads CASSQGAGGYSYEQYF. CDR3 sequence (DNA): TGTGCCAGCAGCCAAGGGGCGGGAGGGTATAGCTACGAGCAGTACTTC.

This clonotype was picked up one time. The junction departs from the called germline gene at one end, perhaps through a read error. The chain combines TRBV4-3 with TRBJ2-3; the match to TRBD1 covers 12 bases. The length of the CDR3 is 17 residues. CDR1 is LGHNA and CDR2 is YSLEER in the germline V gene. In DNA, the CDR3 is TGCACCAGCAGCCAAGGGGTGGGACAGGGGGCAACAGATACGCAGTATTTT. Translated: CTSSQGVGQGATDTQYF.

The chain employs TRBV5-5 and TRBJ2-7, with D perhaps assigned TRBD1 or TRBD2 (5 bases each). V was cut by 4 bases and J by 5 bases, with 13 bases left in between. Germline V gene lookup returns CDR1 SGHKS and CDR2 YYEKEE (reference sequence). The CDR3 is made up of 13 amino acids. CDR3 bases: TGTGCCAGCAGCGACCGGGACGACCACGAGCAGTACTTC. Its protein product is CASSDRDDHEQYF.

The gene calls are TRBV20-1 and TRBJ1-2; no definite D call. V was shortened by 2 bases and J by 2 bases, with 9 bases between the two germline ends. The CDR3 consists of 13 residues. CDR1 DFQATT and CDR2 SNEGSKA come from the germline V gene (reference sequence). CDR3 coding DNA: TGCAGTGCTAGACGGATAGGGAACTATGGCTACACCTTC. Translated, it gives CSARRIGNYGYTF.

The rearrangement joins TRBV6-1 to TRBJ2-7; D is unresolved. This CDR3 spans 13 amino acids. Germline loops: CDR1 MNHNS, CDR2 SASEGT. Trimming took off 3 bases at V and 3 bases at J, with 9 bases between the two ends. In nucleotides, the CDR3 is TGTGCCAGCAGTGACCGTCAGATCTACGAGCAGTACTTC. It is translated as CASSDRQIYEQYF.

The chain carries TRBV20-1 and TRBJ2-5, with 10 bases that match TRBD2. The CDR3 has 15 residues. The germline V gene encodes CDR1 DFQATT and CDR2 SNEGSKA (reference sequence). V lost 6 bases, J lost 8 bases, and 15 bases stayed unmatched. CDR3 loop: CSARPGLATRGTQYF. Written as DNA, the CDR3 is TGCAGTGCGCGCCCGGGACTAGCGACCAGGGGAACCCAGTACTTC.